The 19 T cell receptor beta chains presented below share a single source sample, sequenced in a study of cytomegalovirus exposure and HLA in healthy donors. Primers: 60 Vbeta forward and 13 Jbeta reverse. Method: immunoSEQ multiplex PCR; TCRdb's copy keeps in-frame clones and lacks some. The sample includes around 300,000 clones, roughly 70% seen only once; the top ten take about 2.2%. The sample comprised PBMCs. Receptors were obtained from a female donor in good health and CMV-seronegative.

The chain couples TRBV30 to TRBJ2-5; D is unclear. V shed 0 bases and J shed 11 bases, with 10 bases lying between them. The CDR3 sequence is 11 residues long. From germline, CDR1 is GTSNPN and CDR2 SVGIG (reference sequence). CDR3 sequence (DNA): TGTGCCTGGAGTGTAGCGACTGAGCAGTACTTC. Translation gives CAWSVATEQYF. The variable domain in full, with the rest retrieved from reference TRBV30 and TRBJ2-5, is SQTIHQWPATLVQPVGSPLSLECTVEGTSNPNLYWYRQAAGRGLQLLFYSVGIGQISSEVPQNLSASRPQDRQFILSSKKLLLSDSGFYLCAWSVATEQYFGPGTRLLVL.

V and J are TRBV4-2 and TRBJ2-2, with 11 bases identical to TRBD2. With 0 bases clipped from V and 4 bases from J, the junction kept 13 bases outside the gene matches. The CDR3 totals 20 residues. In germline, CDR1 is LGHNA, CDR2 YNFKEQ. The CDR3 loop is CASSQENFGLAGSITGELFF. CDR3 bases: TGTGCCAGCAGCCAAGAGAATTTCGGACTAGCGGGTTCGATCACCGGGGAGCTGTTTTTT.

The chain combines TRBV6-1 with TRBJ2-2, with 7 bases lining up with TRBD1. J was trimmed by 1 base and V by 2 bases; bases with no gene match: 7. Germline V lookup: CDR1 MNHNS, CDR2 SASEGT. The CDR3 is made up of 17 amino acids. CDR3 DNA sequence: TGTGCCAGCAGTGAAATGGGGACAGTTGTGAACACCGGGGAGCTGTTTTTT. Translated: CASSEMGTVVNTGELFF.

The chain uses TRBV9 and TRBJ2-7; 10 bases agree with TRBD2. The CDR3 has 15 amino acids. Germline CDR1 is SGDLS and CDR2 is YYNGEE. Trimming at V came to 4 bases and at J to 2 bases, leaving 6 bases not matched to a gene. Here the CDR3 reads CASSPPLAGAYEQYF. The DNA of the CDR3 is TGTGCCAGCAGCCCCCCGCTAGCGGGGGCCTACGAGCAGTACTTC.

The CDR3 is CASSLDNRGYGYTF. CDR3 sequence (DNA): TGTGCCAGCAGCTTAGATAACAGGGGCTATGGCTACACCTTC. The gene calls are TRBV7-8 and TRBJ1-2, with TRBD1 identical over 7 bases. CDR1 SGHVS and CDR2 FQNEAQ come from the germline V gene. The CDR3 runs 14 residues. Unmatched junction bases numbered 3, after V lost 1 base and J lost 4 bases. The variable domain in full, completed from reference TRBV7-8 and TRBJ1-2, reads GAGVSQSPRYKVAKRGQDVALRCDPISGHVSLFWYQQALGQGPEFLTYFQNEAQLDKSGLPSDRFFAERPEGSVSTLKIQRTQQEDSAVYLCASSLDNRGYGYTFGSGTRLTVV.

This chain links TRBV27 with TRBJ2-1, with a possible D match to TRBD1 (5 bases). Germline V gene sequence: CDR1 MNHEY, CDR2 SMNVEV (reference sequence). Trimming removed 6 bases from V and 2 bases from J, with 14 bases in between. This CDR3 contains 15 residues. This CDR3 reads CASRSRVGPYNEQFF. The CDR3 nucleotides are TGTGCCAGCAGAAGCAGGGTCGGGCCCTACAATGAGCAGTTCTTC.

J is TRBJ2-5 and V is TRBV4-1; D is possibly TRBD2 (6 bases). There are 13 residues in the CDR3. Germline-derived CDR1 and CDR2 are MGHRA and YSYEKL. Trimming left V 6 bases short and J 5 bases short, with 13 bases between. CDR3: CASSPLAGETQYF. CDR3 in DNA: TGCGCCAGCAGTCCCCTGGCGGGGGAGACCCAGTACTTC.

This rearrangement joins TRBV5-4 to TRBJ2-7; 9 positions match TRBD1. The length of the CDR3 is 17 residues. The trim removed 0 bases at V and 1 base at J, leaving 8 bases unmatched. Germline CDR1 and CDR2: SGHNT and YYREEE (reference sequence). The CDR3 region has the DNA TGTGCCAGCAGCTTGGGGGGGAGGGGACAGGGATCCTACGAGCAGTACTTC. Translating it yields CASSLGGRGQGSYEQYF.

This clone was found a few times. The chain uses TRBV7-9 and TRBJ2-7, with 12 bases lining up with TRBD2. The CDR3 spans 15 residues. V shed 5 bases, J shed 7 bases, and the junction held 9 bases outside the gene matches. The germline CDR1 and CDR2 sequences are SEHNR and FQNEAQ (reference sequence). CDR3 sequence: CASSLAGLAGWEQYF. Here the CDR3 DNA reads TGTGCCAGCAGCCTCGCGGGACTAGCGGGCTGGGAGCAGTACTTC. The full variable domain, with the rest looked up from reference TRBV7-9 and TRBJ2-7, is DTGVSQNPRHKITKRGQNVTFRCDPISEHNRLYWYRQTLGQGPEFLTYFQNEAQLEKSRLLSDRFSAERPKGSFSTLEIQRTEQGDSAMYLCASSLAGLAGWEQYFGPGTRLTVT.

The chain recombines TRBV27 with TRBJ2-7, with D possibly TRBD1 on 6 matching bases. V was cut by 6 bases and J by 2 bases, with 14 bases left in between. This CDR3 has 14 residues. CDR1 is MNHEY, CDR2 SMNVEV, per germline (reference sequence). This CDR3 reads CASRRARGAYEQYF. CDR3 bases: TGTGCCAGCAGACGGGCCAGGGGAGCCTACGAGCAGTACTTC.

The rearrangement links TRBV5-6 to TRBJ1-4; 7 positions match TRBD1. The germline gives CDR1 SGHDT, CDR2 YYEEEE. Trimming removed 2 bases from V and 0 bases from J; junction bases left unmatched: 1. The CDR3 has 15 amino acids. The CDR3 loop is CASSLTGATNEKLFF. CDR3 coding DNA: TGTGCCAGCAGCTTAACAGGGGCAACTAATGAAAAACTGTTTTTT.

The chain uses TRBV5-1 and TRBJ1-4, with 12 bases that match TRBD1. This CDR3 contains 18 residues. Germline CDR1 SGHRS, CDR2 YFSETQ. V shed 0 bases, J shed 4 bases, and the junction held 7 bases outside the gene matches. CDR3 sequence (DNA): TGCGCCAGCAGCTTGGAGGGACAGGGGGCGTCCCGTAATGAAAAACTGTTTTTT. This encodes CASSLEGQGASRNEKLFF.

Turning to this clone: One end of the junction is discordant with germline, which a read error may explain. The chain recombines TRBV13 with TRBJ1-1; 7 nucleotides match TRBD1. This CDR3 contains 12 residues. Germline V gene lookup returns CDR1 PRHDT and CDR2 FYEKMQ (reference sequence). CDR3 sequence reads: CASSLGRGLRKF. The CDR3 nucleotides read TGTGCCAGCAGCTTAGGAAGGGGGCTGCGGAAATTT.

The V call is TRBV5-1, the J call TRBJ2-3, with D possibly TRBD1 on 6 matching bases. The germline V and J ends were trimmed by 0 bases and 3 bases, with 8 bases remaining between them. The CDR3 is made up of 14 amino acids. Germline V CDR1 and CDR2: SGHRS, YFSETQ. In DNA, the CDR3 is TGCGCCAGCAGCTTGGAGGGACAAACAGATACGCAGTATTTT. This sequence encodes CASSLEGQTDTQYF.

This clone has a handful of counts. The rearrangement uses TRBV29-1 and TRBJ1-4; 8 positions agree with TRBD1. This CDR3 is built from 14 residues. V shed 5 bases, J shed 5 bases, and the junction held 7 bases outside the gene matches. CDR1 and CDR2 from the germline V gene are SQVTM and ANQGSEA. CDR3 amino acids: CSVTTGGGNEKLFF. The CDR3 region has the DNA TGCAGCGTTACCACAGGGGGGGGGAATGAAAAACTGTTTTTT.

CDR3 sequence: CAWSRLLAVVSYEQYF. Here the CDR3 DNA reads TGTGCCTGGAGCCGTTTACTAGCGGTCGTCTCCTACGAGCAGTACTTC. The V gene is TRBV30, the J gene TRBJ2-7; 8 positions match TRBD2. The CDR3 spans 16 residues. J lost 0 bases, V lost 3 bases, and 10 bases had no gene match. The germline CDR1 and CDR2 sequences are GTSNPN and SVGIG (reference sequence).

CDR3 coding DNA: TGTGCCAGCAGTCTCCGGACAAGAAACACCATATATTTT. Amino acids: CASSLRTRNTIYF. The chain links TRBV28 to TRBJ1-3; weak D call: TRBD1 (5 bases). Germline CDR1 MDHEN, CDR2 SYDVKM. Trimming cost V 5 bases and J 5 bases, with 10 bases left between them. The CDR3 length is 13 residues. Together with reference TRBV28 and TRBJ1-3, the CDR3 gives the full variable domain: DVKVTQSSRYLVKRTGEKVFLECVQDMDHENMFWYRQDPGLGLRLIYFSYDVKMKEKGDIPEGYSVSREKKERFSLILESASTNQTSMYLCASSLRTRNTIYFGEGSWLTVV.

This clone was observed a single time. This chain links TRBV6-5 with TRBJ2-7; D not resolved. Trimming stripped 10 bases from V and 2 bases from J, with 18 bases between. The germline V gene has CDR1 MNHEY and CDR2 SVGAGI. The CDR3 sequence is 14 residues long. CDR3 residues: CATMTLGITYEQYF. Here the CDR3 DNA reads TGTGCCACCATGACCCTAGGTATCACCTACGAGCAGTACTTC.

The chain combines TRBV7-2 with TRBJ2-5; D possibly corresponds to TRBD2 (5 bases). In germline, CDR1 is SGHTA, CDR2 FQGNSA. Trimming left V 0 bases short and J 2 bases short, with 7 bases between. The CDR3 totals 14 residues. The CDR3 DNA sequence: TGTGCCAGCAGCTTAGCCGGGGTACAAGAGACCCAGTACTTC. Protein sequence: CASSLAGVQETQYF.